These 3 T cell receptor beta chains were sequenced from one sample in a study of post-analysis software for immune sequencing data (dated by TCRdb to 2013 to 2016). Libraries were built with PCR. The reads were generated on an Illumina HiSeq 2500. To reduce PCR and sequencing biases, unique molecular identifiers were incorporated into the TCR beta cDNA libraries. TCRdb passed the public sequencing reads through fastp at Q25 and MiXCR, retaining productive beta sequences. Each CDR3 protein appears once, grouped with its most common genes and DNA. This sample is represented by 150,000 to 200,000 distinct CDR3 sequences; approximately 35% of them were singletons. The biggest ten clones account for around 30% of the sample. The sample's time point label is to be understood as: second blood draw from one MS patient after hematopoietic stem cell transplantation. Sample: blood, taken after autologous hematopoietic stem cell transplantation. The receptors originated from a girl between 10 and 17 years old with multiple sclerosis. Donor details come from another sample of the same person, matched by shared clones.

The CDR3 is CASSSDSTYEQYF. CDR3 coding DNA: TGTGCCAGCAGCTCGGACAGCACCTACGAGCAGTACTTC. This chain uses TRBV12-3 or TRBV12-4 with TRBJ2-7; D perhaps matches TRBD1 (6 bases). V shed 6 bases and J shed 2 bases, with 11 bases lying between them. The CDR3 has 13 amino acids.

In its sample, this clonotype was seen a few times. The chain is built from TRBV20-1 and TRBJ2-7; tentative D call: TRBD2 (7 bases). Trimming took 5 bases from V and 3 from J, leaving 17 bases between them. Germline V CDR1 and CDR2: DFQATT, SNEGSKA (reference sequence). The CDR3 runs to 14 residues. The CDR3 nucleotides read TGCAGTGCTCTGGGGGGGCTAACCAACTACGAGCAGTACTTC. Amino acid sequence: CSALGGLTNYEQYF.

The V gene is TRBV20-1, the J gene TRBJ1-5; D is undetermined. The length of the CDR3 is 13 residues. V dropped 0 bases and J dropped 6 bases, with 9 bases sitting between them. CDR1 is DFQATT, CDR2 SNEGSKA, per germline (reference sequence). CDR3 amino acids: CSARDRGSQPQHF. CDR3 nucleotides: TGCAGTGCTAGAGATCGAGGAAGTCAGCCCCAGCATTTT.